This record covers a single TCR beta chain. There are many counts of this clonotype. No cognate antigen has been identified for it. No base quality information exists; no much larger clone differs at one position. Taken from cysteine to phenylalanine, the CDR3 has 11 residues. Of all the DNA, just the CDR3 is kept, 33 bases in frame from base 1. The junction carries 3 bases between V and J, which are trimmed by 3 bases and 4 bases respectively. This record comes from a study of T cells in Graves' hyperthyroidism and ophthalmopathy (dated by TCRdb to about 2019). Some background on the complete study: Peripheral blood was collected at initial diagnosis, before any treatment. To identify distinguishing TCR V-J signatures, a discovery cohort of some 100 patients was used, comprising 43 with Graves' ophthalmopathy and 57 with stable Graves' hyperthyroidism. Prospective prediction of ophthalmopathy was tested in an independent validation cohort of approximately 19 hyperthyroidism patients and around 16 patients who later progressed to ophthalmopathy. The 100 or so discovery patients were randomly split 7:3 into training and test sets. In about 6 Graves' hyperthyroidism patients, the study also compared T-cell repertoires from thyroid tissue with T-cell repertoires from blood. After blood sampling, hyperthyroidism patients were treated with methimazole at a starting dose of 30 mg daily, and ophthalmopathy patients were treated with high-dose intravenous methylprednisolone. The paper reports TCR Vbeta CDR3 sequencing of over 120 peripheral blood samples: around 41 ophthalmopathy, fewer than 80 hyperthyroidism and around 17 progressor patients.

TCR beta CDR3 regions were amplified from RNA transcripts. The first round of RT-PCR for the TCR CDR3 was performed with the HTBI primer set and the Qiagen OneStep RT-PCR kit. A second multiplex PCR round built the libraries, followed by size selection and purification. Libraries were sequenced paired-end with 100 bp reads on an Illumina HiSeq2000. Processing in the source paper ran as follows. Raw data were processed with SOAPnuke, discarding reads with adapters, uncalled bases, mean Phred below 15, or no exact constant-primer or identifier match. High-quality paired reads were merged with COPE v1.2.5, and unique nucleotide sequences were defined as clonotypes. MiTCR v1.1 was used to align the clonotypes against IMGT TRBV, TRBD and TRBJ reference segments. The analysis was restricted to V-J combinations with a frequency above 0.0001, which together covered 99.2% of the repertoires. A TCS score was defined as the ratio between F50 (clonal expansion) and ExV (chaos), using BLOSUM62-based TCRdist between CDR3 peptides within each V-J. Welch's t-statistics and random forest reduced roughly 500 V-J features to 13, which were used in a naive Bayes classifier (R e1071). The public reads were reanalyzed by TCRdb: fastp trimming at Q25, MiXCR alignment, in-frame beta chains only. Rows are combined by CDR3 protein, so each entry shows the most common genes and DNA. The V and J calls and clone size come from TCRdb's table, not from the authors' own analysis. This sample is represented by hundreds of thousands of distinct CDR3 sequences; 13% to 15% of them were singletons. The ten largest clones capture 14% of the sample.

Results the study describes overall, beyond this receptor: Most expanded thyroid clonotypes (frequency above 0.001) were also found in blood, which suggests that blood repertoires may mirror thyroid immune responses. Ophthalmopathy was separated from stable hyperthyroidism by a 13 V-J signature model, with 85% to 90% sensitivity and 81% to 82% specificity obtained in cross-validation and 80%/75% obtained in testing. Sample size was not statistically predetermined, and blinding of investigators to group allocation was not performed. In validation, the model predicted progression to ophthalmopathy with around 71% sensitivity and 72.22% specificity, a median of about 6 months before onset.

A patient counted as having stable Graves' hyperthyroidism if no progression to ophthalmopathy occurred over 18 months of follow-up. Hyperthyroidism patients were aged 18 to 65 years and newly diagnosed, with disease duration of less than 2 months. Patients with uncontrolled infections, other autoimmune diseases, pregnancy or lactation were excluded. Clinical symptoms, serum thyroxine and TRAb, thyroid ultrasound, and orbital computed tomography formed the basis for the diagnoses. PBMCs were isolated from approximately 10 ml of fresh peripheral blood by Ficoll-Paque density gradient centrifugation. Trizol reagent was used to extract total RNA, and RNA quality was then checked on an Agilent 2100 Bioanalyzer.

The sample comprised blood. The sequence joins TRBV12-3 or TRBV12-4 to TRBJ1-1; the D gene lacks a confident call. This clonotype originated in a woman in her 40s with Graves' hyperthyroidism. The base sequence is TGTGCCAGCAGTTTCTCCACTGAAGCTTTCTTT. This translates into CASSFSTEAFF.